This T cell receptor (beta chain) was documented in a study of T cell repertoires and HLA-DP antigens. As concerns this clone: Its cognate antigen is unknown.

Profiling relied on immunoSEQ multiplex PCR, and the TCRdb table lists in-frame clones only, not all of them. The sample contains about 110,000 clones, about 92% of which appear only once. Germline V gene lookup returns CDR1 LGHNA and CDR2 YSLEER. CDR3 length: 15 amino acids. Unmatched junction bases numbered 3, after V lost 5 bases and J lost 0 bases. Sequenced input: CD4+ T cells from PBMCs. V gene TRBV4-3 combines with J gene TRBJ2-4; TRBD1 matches at 8 bases. The TCR sequence derives from a woman younger than 35 in good health and CMV-seronegative. The CDR3 DNA reads TGCGCCAGCAGCAGGACAGGGCTAGCCAAAAACATTCAGTACTTC. This gives the protein CASSRTGLAKNIQYF.